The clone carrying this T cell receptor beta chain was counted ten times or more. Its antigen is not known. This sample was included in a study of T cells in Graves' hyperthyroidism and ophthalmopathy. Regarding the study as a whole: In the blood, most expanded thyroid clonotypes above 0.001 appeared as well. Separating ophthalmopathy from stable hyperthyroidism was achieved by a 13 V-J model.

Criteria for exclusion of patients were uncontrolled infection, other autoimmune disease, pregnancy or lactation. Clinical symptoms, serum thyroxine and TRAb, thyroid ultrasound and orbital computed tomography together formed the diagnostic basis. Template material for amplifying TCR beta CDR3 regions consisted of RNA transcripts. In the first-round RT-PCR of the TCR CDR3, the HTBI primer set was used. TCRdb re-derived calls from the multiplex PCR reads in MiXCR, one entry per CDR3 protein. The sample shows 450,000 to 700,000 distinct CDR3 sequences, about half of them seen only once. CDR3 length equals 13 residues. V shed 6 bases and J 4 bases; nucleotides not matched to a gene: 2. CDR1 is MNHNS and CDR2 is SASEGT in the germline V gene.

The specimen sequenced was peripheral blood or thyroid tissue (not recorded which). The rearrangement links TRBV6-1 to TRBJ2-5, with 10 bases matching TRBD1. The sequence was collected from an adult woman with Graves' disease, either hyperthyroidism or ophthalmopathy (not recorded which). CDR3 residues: CASRDRGRETQYF. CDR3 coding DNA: TGTGCCAGCAGAGACAGGGGGCGAGAGACCCAGTACTTC.